This T cell receptor beta chain is from a study of CD8 T cells in Susac syndrome. Regarding the study as a whole: It was acknowledged in the study that the number of individuals who were included in its TCR sequencing and HLA analysis was relatively small.

CDR3 length equals 12 residues. CDR1 is SQVTM, CDR2 ANQGSEA, per germline. V was shortened by 4 bases and J by 5 bases, with 9 bases between the two germline ends. As for this clonotype: The antigen is undetermined.

After extraction with the RNeasy kit, about 0.5 to 1 ug of the RNA was reverse transcribed using random hexamers. The TCR beta CDR3 was amplified by immunoSEQ multiplex PCR across 54 Vbeta, 13 Jbeta. MiXCR, applied by TCRdb to the immunoSEQ multiplex PCR reads, yields one record per CDR3 protein. The sample records a few hundred thousand distinct CDR3 sequences, approximately 90% being singletons. CD8+ and CD4+ T cells from blood underwent TCR beta sequencing, which was carried out in a high-throughput format. The multiple sclerosis control group was made up of treatment-naive patients with stable or active relapsing-remitting disease.

This TCR was recovered from a human donor with multiple sclerosis. V gene TRBV29-1 combines with J gene TRBJ2-1, with D possibly matching TRBD1 (5 bases). The material sequenced was CD4+ T cells from PBMCs. DNA of the CDR3: TGCAGCGTTGGCAGGGATAACAATGAGCAGTTCTTC. Protein sequence: CSVGRDNNEQFF.